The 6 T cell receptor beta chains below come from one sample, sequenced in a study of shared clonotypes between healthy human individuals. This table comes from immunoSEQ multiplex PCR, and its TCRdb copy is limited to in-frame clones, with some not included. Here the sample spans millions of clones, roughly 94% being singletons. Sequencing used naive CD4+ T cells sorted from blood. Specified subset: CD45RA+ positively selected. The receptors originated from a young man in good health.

This CDR3 reads CASSNEQDTEAFF. The DNA of the CDR3 is TGCGCCAGCAGCAACGAGCAGGACACTGAAGCTTTCTTT. The V and J genes are TRBV5-1 and TRBJ1-1; D is uncertain. V was clipped by 4 bases and J by 3 bases, with 10 bases between them. This CDR3 is 13 amino acids long. Germline V gene data show CDR1 as SGHRS and CDR2 as YFSETQ.

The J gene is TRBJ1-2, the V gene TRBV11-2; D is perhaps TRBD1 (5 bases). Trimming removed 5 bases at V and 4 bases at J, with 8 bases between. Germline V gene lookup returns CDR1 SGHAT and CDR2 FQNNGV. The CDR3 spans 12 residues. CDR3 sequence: CASSPGIYGYTF. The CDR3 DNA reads TGTGCCAGCAGCCCAGGGATCTATGGCTACACCTTC.

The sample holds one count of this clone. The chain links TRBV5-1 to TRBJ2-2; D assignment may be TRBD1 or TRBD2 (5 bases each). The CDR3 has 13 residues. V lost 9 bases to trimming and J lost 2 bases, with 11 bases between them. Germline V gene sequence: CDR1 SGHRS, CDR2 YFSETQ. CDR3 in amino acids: CATGTVNTGELFF. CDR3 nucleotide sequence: TGCGCCACAGGGACGGTTAACACCGGGGAGCTGTTTTTT.

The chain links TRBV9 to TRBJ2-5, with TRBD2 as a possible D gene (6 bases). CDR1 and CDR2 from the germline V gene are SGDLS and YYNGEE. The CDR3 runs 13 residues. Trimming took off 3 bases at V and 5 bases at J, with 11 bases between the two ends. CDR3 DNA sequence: TGTGCCAGCAGCGCCCGCGGGGCGGAGACCCAGTACTTC. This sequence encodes CASSARGAETQYF.

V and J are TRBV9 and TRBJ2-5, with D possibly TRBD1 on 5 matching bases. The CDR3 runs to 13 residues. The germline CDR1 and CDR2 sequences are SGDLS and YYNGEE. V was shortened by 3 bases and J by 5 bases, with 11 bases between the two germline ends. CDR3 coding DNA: TGTGCCAGCAGCGAAGGACATAGGGAGACCCAGTACTTC. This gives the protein CASSEGHRETQYF.

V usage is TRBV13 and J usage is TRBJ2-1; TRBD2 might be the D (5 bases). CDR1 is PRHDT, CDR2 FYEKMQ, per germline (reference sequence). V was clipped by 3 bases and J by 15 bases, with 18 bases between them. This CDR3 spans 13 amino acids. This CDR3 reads CASSFKARGVVFF. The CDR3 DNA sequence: TGTGCCAGCAGCTTTAAAGCTCGGGGAGTGGTGTTCTTC. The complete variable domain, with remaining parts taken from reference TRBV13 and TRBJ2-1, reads AAGVIQSPRHLIKEKRETATLKCYPIPRHDTVYWYQQGPGQDPQFLISFYEKMQSDKGSIPDRFSAQQFSDYHSELNMSSLELGDSALYFCASSFKARGVVFFGPGTRLTVL.